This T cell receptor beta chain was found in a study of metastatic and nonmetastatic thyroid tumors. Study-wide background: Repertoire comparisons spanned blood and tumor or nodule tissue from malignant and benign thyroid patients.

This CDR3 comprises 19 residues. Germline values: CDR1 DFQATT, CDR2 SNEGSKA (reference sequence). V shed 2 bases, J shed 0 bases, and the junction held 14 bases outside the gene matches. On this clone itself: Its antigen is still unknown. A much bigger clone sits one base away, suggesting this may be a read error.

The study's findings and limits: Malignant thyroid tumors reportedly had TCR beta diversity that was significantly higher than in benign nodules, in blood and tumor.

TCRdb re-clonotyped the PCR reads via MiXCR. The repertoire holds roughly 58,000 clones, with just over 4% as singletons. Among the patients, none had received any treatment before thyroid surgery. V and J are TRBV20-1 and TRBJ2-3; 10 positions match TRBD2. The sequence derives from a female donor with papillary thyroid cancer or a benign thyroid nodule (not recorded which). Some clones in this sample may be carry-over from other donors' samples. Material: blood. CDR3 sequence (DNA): TGCAGTGCTAGAAGTACGAGGCGTAGCGGGAGGTCCAGCACAGATACGCAGTATTTT. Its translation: CSARSTRRSGRSSTDTQYF.